This TCR beta chain is drawn from a study of blood T cell repertoires in COVID-19. Across the whole study: The United States, Italy and Spain supplied acute and convalescent COVID-19 samples. Sources were T cells, B-cell-depleted T cells, or PBMCs; the material itself was cDNA or gDNA.

Recruited during active infection, patients (from Seattle) were subsequently followed longitudinally. Per germline, CDR1 MGHRA and CDR2 YSYEKL. This CDR3 has 16 residues. Between the trimmed V and J ends, which lost 0 bases and 1 base, there was a span of 10 bases. The sample holds a few counts of this clone. Original methodology: Reference gene primers were amplified, and this amplification served to estimate nucleated cell counts. This table comes from immunoSEQ multiplex PCR, and its TCRdb copy is limited to in-frame clones, with some not included. V, J and clone size are those of that table, while D and trimming were read from the DNA. The sample records 450,000 or so clones, approximately 92% being singletons.

V and J are TRBV4-1 and TRBJ1-5; no reliable D call. Sequenced: peripheral blood. This receptor was obtained from a man younger than 35 with COVID-19, enrolled during active disease. CDR3 amino acids: CASSQDLGVSNQPQHF. CDR3 nucleotides: TGCGCCAGCAGCCAAGATCTCGGGGTCAGCAATCAGCCCCAGCATTTT.